Following are 5 T cell receptor beta chains from one sample sequenced in a study of T cells after posttransplantation cyclophosphamide. Measured with immunoSEQ multiplex PCR; TCRdb has only the in-frame clones, and not every one. Recorded here are about 7,500 clones, none singletons. Treatment was busulfan-fludarabine conditioning, a marrow graft, and cyclophosphamide on days +3 and +4. The material was PBMCs, obtained after allogeneic stem cell transplant with posttransplant cyclophosphamide. These receptors came from a female patient in her fifties or sixties who received an allogeneic stem cell transplant from a related donor, was CMV-positive, and had no GVHD. Among the T cells, some may be from the graft donor.

Many counts were recorded for this clone. The gene calls are TRBV7-2 and TRBJ2-5; a possible D gene is TRBD2 (5 bases). Germline loops: CDR1 SGHTA, CDR2 FQGNSA. The CDR3 length is 14 residues. Trimming cost V 3 bases and J 5 bases, with 13 bases left between them. The CDR3 region has the DNA TGTGCCAGCAGCTTTGCGGGTCCGGGGGAGACCCAGTACTTC. Residues: CASSFAGPGETQYF.

This clone showed up many times. This chain links TRBV27 with TRBJ2-7, with 7 bases fitting TRBD1. V lost 2 bases, J lost 5 bases, and 6 bases stayed unmatched. Germline V gene sequence: CDR1 MNHEY, CDR2 SMNVEV (reference sequence). This CDR3 spans 14 amino acids. The CDR3: CASSLVRGWDEQYF. The CDR3 nucleotides are TGTGCCAGCAGTTTAGTCAGGGGGTGGGACGAGCAGTACTTC.

This clone was detected ten times or more. The CDR3 here is CASSFLTSGRAEEQYF. Here the CDR3 DNA reads TGTGCCAGCAGTTTCCTTACTAGCGGGAGGGCCGAGGAGCAGTACTTC. This chain links TRBV12-3 or TRBV12-4 with TRBJ2-7, with TRBD2 identical over 13 bases. The CDR3 sequence is 16 residues long. V shed 3 bases and J 7 bases; nucleotides not matched to a gene: 9.

At least ten counts were recorded for this clone. The chain is built from TRBV5-1 and TRBJ2-2; 8 bases map to TRBD2. Per germline, CDR1 SGHRS and CDR2 YFSETQ. The CDR3 has 16 amino acids. V dropped 4 bases and J dropped 6; count of bases not matched to a gene: 11. CDR3 sequence reads: CASSAGGILVAGELFF. The CDR3 coding sequence is TGCGCCAGCAGCGCGGGGGGCATCCTTGTGGCCGGGGAGCTGTTTTTT.

This clone came up many times. The chain recombines TRBV5-5 with TRBJ1-1; D is perhaps TRBD1 (5 bases). V was clipped by 4 bases and J by 6 bases, with 16 bases between them. The germline gives CDR1 SGHKS, CDR2 YYEKEE (reference sequence). The CDR3 contains 14 residues. CDR3 residues: CASSQVIGGAEAFF. The CDR3 region has the DNA TGTGCCAGCAGCCAAGTCATTGGGGGGGCTGAAGCTTTCTTT.